These 28 T cell receptor beta chains were all obtained from the same sample, sequenced in a study of CD8+ T cells in alopecia areata. Extracted RNA was reverse transcribed into cDNA, the sequencing template. Clones were read by immunoSEQ multiplex PCR, and TCRdb kept only the in-frame ones, dropping some. The data contain about 250,000 clones, 60% of them singletons. As for treatment: oral pan-JAK inhibitor, 5-10 mg twice daily. Material: CD4+ T cells sorted from blood, obtained around week 54, from a patient treated with tofacitinib. The receptors shown here come from a human donor with alopecia areata.

The chain recombines TRBV29-1 with TRBJ1-2, with unresolved D. The CDR3 has 14 residues. The germline CDR1 and CDR2 sequences are SQVTM and ANQGSEA. V lost 5 bases and J 2 bases, leaving 15 bases between the germline ends. The CDR3 coding sequence is TGCAGCGTTCTTGGCCTAATAGGGAACTATGGCTACACCTTC. Its protein is CSVLGLIGNYGYTF.

The V gene is TRBV4-1, the J gene TRBJ1-1; no firm D call. Trimming left V 0 bases short and J 8 bases short, with 16 bases between. The CDR3 length is 15 residues. Germline lookup yields CDR1 MGHRA and CDR2 YSYEKL. As DNA, the CDR3 is TGCGCCAGCAGCCAAGATCAACGGTGGGAATTGGAAGCTTTCTTT. Protein product: CASSQDQRWELEAFF.

The CDR3 loop is CASSYPYNEQFF. The DNA of the CDR3 is TGTGCCAGCAGCTATCCCTACAATGAGCAGTTCTTC. The chain uses TRBV5-6 and TRBJ2-1; D is uncertain. Trimming pared 3 bases from V and 2 bases from J, leaving 3 bases between. CDR1 is SGHDT and CDR2 is YYEEEE in the germline V gene. CDR3 length: 12 residues.

The gene calls are TRBV10-3 and TRBJ2-1, with 8 bases that match TRBD1. After removal of 0 bases from V and 3 bases from J, the junction contained 10 bases not matched to a gene. From germline, CDR1 is ENHRY and CDR2 SYGVKD. CDR3 length: 18 amino acids. This CDR3 reads CAISESFAGTGRYNEQFF. For the CDR3, the DNA is TGTGCCATCAGTGAGTCGTTTGCCGGGACAGGTCGCTACAATGAGCAGTTCTTC.

The chain has TRBV6-5 and TRBJ2-1, with TRBD1 as a possible D gene (7 bases). In germline, CDR1 is MNHEY, CDR2 SVGAGI. This CDR3 comprises 14 residues. The ends were cut back, 5 bases at V and 5 bases at J, with 13 bases in the middle. Here the CDR3 DNA reads TGTGCCAGCAGTCCGCAGGGGGGACACAATGAGCAGTTCTTC. Translated: CASSPQGGHNEQFF.

This clone was recorded a few times. The V gene is TRBV5-1, the J gene TRBJ2-2, with a weak D call TRBD1 (5 bases). In germline, CDR1 is SGHRS, CDR2 YFSETQ. V dropped 0 bases and J dropped 4 bases, with 7 bases sitting between them. CDR3 length: 14 residues. The CDR3 DNA is TGCGCCAGCAGCTTGGCAGGGTTCACCGGGGAGCTGTTTTTT. As protein: CASSLAGFTGELFF.

The V gene is TRBV29-1, the J gene TRBJ1-1, with D perhaps matching TRBD1 (5 bases). There are 12 residues in the CDR3. Germline V gene lookup returns CDR1 SQVTM and CDR2 ANQGSEA. V was shortened by 6 bases and J by 4 bases, with 12 bases between the two germline ends. The CDR3: CSVDGAITEAFF. DNA of the CDR3: TGCAGCGTAGACGGGGCAATCACTGAAGCTTTCTTT.

V usage is TRBV29-1 and J usage is TRBJ2-4, with a tentative D call TRBD2 (5 bases). Trimming shortened V by 5 bases and J by 1 base, and 18 bases separated the two germline ends. Germline values: CDR1 SQVTM, CDR2 ANQGSEA. This CDR3 has 16 residues. The CDR3, as DNA: TGCAGCGTTTTGCGCGGAGGAGTTGGGGCCAAAAACATTCAGTACTTC. Its translation: CSVLRGGVGAKNIQYF. Together with reference TRBV29-1 and TRBJ2-4, the CDR3 gives the full variable domain: SAVISQKPSRDICQRGTSLTIQCQVDSQVTMMFWYRQQPGQSLTLIATANQGSEATYESGFVIDKFPISRPNLTFSTLTVSNMSPEDSSIYLCSVLRGGVGAKNIQYFGAGTRLSVL.

Of note for this clone: Other DNA sequences from this sample encode an identical CDR3 as well. The genes are TRBV7-9 and TRBJ1-1; 8 positions agree with TRBD1. CDR1 and CDR2 (germline): SEHNR, FQNEAQ (reference sequence). The CDR3 extends over 14 amino acids. The junction had 3 bases not matched to a gene; V was cut back by 4 bases and J by 2 bases. Written as DNA, the CDR3 is TGTGCCAGCAGCTCCGGACAGGGAAACACTGAAGCTTTCTTT. This sequence encodes CASSSGQGNTEAFF.

The V and J genes are TRBV5-1 and TRBJ2-6; D remains unclear. V shed 4 bases and J shed 0 bases, with 11 bases lying between them. CDR3 length: 16 amino acids. Germline CDR1 reads SGHRS; CDR2 reads YFSETQ. CDR3 coding DNA: TGCGCCAGCAGCCCCGGGCCGATCTCTGGGGCCAACGTCCTGACTTTC. Its translation is CASSPGPISGANVLTF.

The chain links TRBV9 to TRBJ1-5; perhaps TRBD1 as D (5 bases). V lost 0 bases to trimming and J lost 6 bases, with 16 bases between them. This CDR3 is 16 amino acids long. CDR1 and CDR2 from the germline V gene are SGDLS and YYNGEE. The CDR3 reads CASSVGMGGPGQPQHF. CDR3 bases: TGTGCCAGCAGCGTAGGAATGGGGGGACCGGGTCAGCCCCAGCATTTT.

The chain recombines TRBV11-2 with TRBJ1-6, with unresolved D. Germline CDR1 SGHAT, CDR2 FQNNGV. Trimming shortened V by 5 bases and J by 8 bases, and 19 bases separated the two germline ends. CDR3 length: 16 residues. The CDR3 reads CASSKRWVGRDSPLHF. The CDR3 bases are TGTGCCAGCAGCAAAAGATGGGTGGGGAGGGATTCACCCCTCCACTTT.

With regard to this clone: Different DNA sequences within this sample yield the same CDR3. The CDR3: CSVRQGPDTQYF. As DNA, the CDR3 is TGCAGCGTAAGGCAGGGTCCAGATACGCAGTATTTT. The genes are TRBV29-1 and TRBJ2-3, with D possibly being TRBD1 (5 bases). V was trimmed by 6 bases and J by 4 bases, leaving 11 bases between them. CDR3 length: 12 residues. Germline V gene lookup returns CDR1 SQVTM and CDR2 ANQGSEA.

J is TRBJ1-1 and V is TRBV25-1; D is undetermined. The CDR3 has 11 amino acids. Germline lookup yields CDR1 MGHDK and CDR2 SYGVNS. Trimming removed 4 bases at V and 8 bases at J, with 8 bases between. The CDR3 DNA sequence: TGTGCCAGCAGTGGCCTACAAGAAGCTTTCTTT. Translated, it gives CASSGLQEAFF.

V usage is TRBV25-1 and J usage is TRBJ2-5; 8 positions match TRBD1. After removal of 5 bases from V and 1 base from J, the junction contained 6 bases not matched to a gene. Germline V gives CDR1 MGHDK, CDR2 SYGVNS. The CDR3 is 15 residues long. The CDR3 sequence is CASSRGTGPQETQYF. The DNA for the CDR3 is TGTGCCAGCAGTCGTGGGACAGGACCCCAAGAGACCCAGTACTTC. Based on the CDR3 plus reference TRBV25-1 and TRBJ2-5, the full variable domain is EADIYQTPRYLVIGTGKKITLECSQTMGHDKMYWYQQDPGMELHLIHYSYGVNSTEKGDLSSESTVSRIRTEHFPLTLESARPSHTSQYLCASSRGTGPQETQYFGPGTRLLVL.

This clone was counted a few times. The chain uses TRBV12-5 and TRBJ2-1, with TRBD2 matching 12 bases. The CDR3 has 15 amino acids. Germline V gene lookup returns CDR1 LGHNT and CDR2 FRNRAP. J lost 9 bases, V lost 7 bases, and 10 bases had no gene match. This CDR3 is CASAYLLAGGPEQFF. DNA of the CDR3: TGTGCTAGTGCCTACCTCCTAGCGGGGGGGCCTGAGCAGTTCTTC. The whole variable domain, remainder taken from reference TRBV12-5 and TRBJ2-1, is DARVTQTPRHKVTEMGQEVTMRCQPILGHNTVFWYRQTMMQGLELLAYFRNRAPLDDSGMPKDRFSAEMPDATLATLKIQPSEPRDSAVYFCASAYLLAGGPEQFFGPGTRLTVL.

This clone turned up a few times. CDR3 bases: TGTGCCAGCAGGGATTACAATCAGCCCCAGCATTTT. Protein: CASRDYNQPQHF. J is TRBJ1-5 and V is TRBV28; no clear D. CDR1 MDHEN and CDR2 SYDVKM come from the germline V gene. CDR3 length: 12 amino acids. V was pared by 6 bases and J by 3 bases, with 6 bases between.

This sequence joins TRBV7-2 and TRBJ1-2; D perhaps matches TRBD1 (5 bases). V was pared by 3 bases and J by 5 bases, with 13 bases between. The germline V gene has CDR1 SGHTA and CDR2 FQGNSA. This CDR3 spans 14 amino acids. CDR3 residues: CASSFGRGGYGYTF. CDR3 bases: TGTGCCAGCAGCTTTGGGAGGGGAGGGTATGGCTACACCTTC. The complete variable domain, with remaining parts taken from reference TRBV7-2 and TRBJ1-2, reads GAGVSQSPSNKVTEKGKDVELRCDPISGHTALYWYRQSLGQGLEFLIYFQGNSAPDKSGLPSDRFSAERTGGSVSTLTIQRTQQEDSAVYLCASSFGRGGYGYTFGSGTRLTVV.

The table lists this clone with a few counts. This chain joins TRBV6-5 and TRBJ1-2, with D unclear. Germline lookup yields CDR1 MNHEY and CDR2 SVGAGI. The V gene lost 0 bases and the J gene lost 2 bases, with 7 bases spanning the gap. This CDR3 has 14 residues. CDR3 bases: TGTGCCAGCAGTTACTCGACGGAAAACTATGGCTACACCTTC. It translates to CASSYSTENYGYTF.

This clone is a singleton in its sample. The rearrangement uses TRBV2 and TRBJ2-3; D perhaps matches TRBD2 (5 bases). The CDR3 covers 13 residues. Per the germline V gene, CDR1 is SNHLY and CDR2 is FYNNEI. V lost 6 bases, J lost 1 base, and 8 bases lay in between. The CDR3 DNA is TGTGCCAGCAGACCAGCGGGCACAGATACGCAGTATTTT. Translating it yields CASRPAGTDTQYF. The full variable domain, with the rest looked up from reference TRBV2 and TRBJ2-3, is EPEVTQTPSHQVTQMGQEVILRCVPISNHLYFYWYRQILGQKVEFLVSFYNNEISEKSEIFDDQFSVERPDGSNFTLKIRSTKLEDSAMYFCASRPAGTDTQYFGPGTRLTVL.

The chain combines TRBV27 with TRBJ1-1; TRBD1 matches 7 bases. Looked up from germline, CDR1 is MNHEY and CDR2 is SMNVEV (reference sequence). V lost 5 bases and J lost 5; bases outside the gene matches: 5. This CDR3 has 13 amino acids. This CDR3 reads CASSEQGRTEAFF. CDR3 in DNA: TGTGCCAGCAGTGAACAGGGGAGGACTGAAGCTTTCTTT.

This clone was picked up one time. The chain uses TRBV5-6 and TRBJ2-5; D gene ambiguous. In germline, CDR1 is SGHDT, CDR2 YYEEEE. Trimming shortened V by 4 bases and J by 2 bases, and 15 bases separated the two germline ends. CDR3 size: 15 residues. The CDR3: CASSRTVPRQETQYF. DNA for the CDR3: TGTGCCAGCAGCCGGACCGTGCCCCGACAAGAGACCCAGTACTTC.

The genes are TRBV11-2 and TRBJ2-5, with D maybe TRBD1 (6 bases). Germline CDR1 SGHAT, CDR2 FQNNGV. CDR3 length equals 14 residues. Trimming removed 4 bases at V and 1 base at J, with 10 bases between. The CDR3 is CASSSLQGQETQYF. CDR3 DNA sequence: TGTGCCAGCAGCTCCTTACAGGGCCAAGAGACCCAGTACTTC.

This chain joins TRBV6-4 and TRBJ2-3; D call uncertain. This CDR3 is built from 13 residues. CDR1 is MRHNA and CDR2 is SNTAGT in the germline V gene. The V end was cut by 3 bases, the J end by 2 bases, with 6 bases between. This CDR3 reads CASSEAITDTQYF. Here the CDR3 DNA reads TGTGCCAGCAGTGAAGCTATCACAGATACGCAGTATTTT.

The J gene is TRBJ2-1, the V gene TRBV29-1; D is uncertain. V dropped 5 bases and J dropped 2 bases, with 13 bases sitting between them. This CDR3 is 14 amino acids long. Germline lookup yields CDR1 SQVTM and CDR2 ANQGSEA. The CDR3 DNA reads TGCAGCGTTCGATCGCAGCGTCCCTACAATGAGCAGTTCTTC. It encodes CSVRSQRPYNEQFF.

This chain links TRBV29-1 with TRBJ2-2; D is unresolved. From germline, CDR1 is SQVTM and CDR2 ANQGSEA. The ends were cut back, 2 bases at V and 7 bases at J, with 11 bases in the middle. CDR3 length: 13 residues. CDR3 coding DNA: TGCAGCGTTGAACATACAAAGGTCGGGGAGCTGTTTTTT. Protein product: CSVEHTKVGELFF.

In this sample, this clone turned up once. The rearrangement joins TRBV29-1 to TRBJ2-7; 8 positions match TRBD2. The germline gives CDR1 SQVTM, CDR2 ANQGSEA. The CDR3 totals 14 residues. Trimming cost V 4 bases and J 6 bases; bases outside gene matches: 11. CDR3 sequence reads: CSVGPGLAGGEQYF. The DNA of the CDR3 is TGCAGCGTTGGCCCCGGACTAGCCGGAGGCGAGCAGTACTTC.

This clone appeared a single time. The chain is built from TRBV10-3 and TRBJ1-5; unclear D gene. The CDR3 is made up of 15 amino acids. V was cut by 0 bases and J by 0 bases, with 6 bases left in between. Germline loops: CDR1 ENHRY, CDR2 SYGVKD. CDR3 sequence reads: CAISESHFSNQPQHF. CDR3 DNA sequence: TGTGCCATCAGTGAGTCTCATTTTAGCAATCAGCCCCAGCATTTT.